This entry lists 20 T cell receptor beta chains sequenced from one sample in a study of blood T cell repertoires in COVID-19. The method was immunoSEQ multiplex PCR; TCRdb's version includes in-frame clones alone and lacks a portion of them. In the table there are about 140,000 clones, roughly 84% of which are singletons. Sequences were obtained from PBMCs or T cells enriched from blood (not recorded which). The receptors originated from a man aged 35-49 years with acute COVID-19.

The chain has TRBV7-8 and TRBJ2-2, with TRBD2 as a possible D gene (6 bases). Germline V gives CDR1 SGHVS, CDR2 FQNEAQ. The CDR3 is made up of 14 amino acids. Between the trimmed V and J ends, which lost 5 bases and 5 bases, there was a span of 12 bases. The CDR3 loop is CASSTAGRTGELFF. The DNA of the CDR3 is TGTGCCAGCAGCACCGCGGGGAGGACCGGGGAGCTGTTTTTT.

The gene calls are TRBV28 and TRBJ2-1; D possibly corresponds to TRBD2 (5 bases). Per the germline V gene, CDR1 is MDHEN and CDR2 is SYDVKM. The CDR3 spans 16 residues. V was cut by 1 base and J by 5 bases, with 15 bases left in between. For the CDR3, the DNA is TGTGCCAGCAGTTTATTCGTCCCCTCGAGGGACAATGAGCAGTTCTTC. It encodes CASSLFVPSRDNEQFF.

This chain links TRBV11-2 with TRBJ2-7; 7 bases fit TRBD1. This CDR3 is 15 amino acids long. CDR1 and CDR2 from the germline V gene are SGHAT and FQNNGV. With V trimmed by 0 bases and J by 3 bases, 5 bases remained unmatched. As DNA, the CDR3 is TGTGCCAGCAGCTTAGACGACAGGGACAGCTACGAGCAGTACTTC. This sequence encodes CASSLDDRDSYEQYF.

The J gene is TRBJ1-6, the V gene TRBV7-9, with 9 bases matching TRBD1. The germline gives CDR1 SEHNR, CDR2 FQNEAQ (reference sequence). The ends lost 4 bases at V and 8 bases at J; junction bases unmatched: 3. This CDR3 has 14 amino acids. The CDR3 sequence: CASSSGQGDSPLHF. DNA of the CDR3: TGTGCCAGCAGCTCGGGACAGGGCGATTCACCCCTCCACTTT.

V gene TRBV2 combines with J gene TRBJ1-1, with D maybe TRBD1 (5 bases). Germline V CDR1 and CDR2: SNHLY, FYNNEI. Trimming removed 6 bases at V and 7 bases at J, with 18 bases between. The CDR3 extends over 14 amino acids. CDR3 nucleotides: TGTGCCAGCAGCGAACTTTTAGGGGAAATTGAAGCTTTCTTT. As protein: CASSELLGEIEAFF.

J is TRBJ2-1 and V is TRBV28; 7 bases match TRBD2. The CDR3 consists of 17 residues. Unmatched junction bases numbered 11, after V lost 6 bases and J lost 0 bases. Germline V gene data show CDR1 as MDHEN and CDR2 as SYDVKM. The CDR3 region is CASSPPGGPSSYNEQFF. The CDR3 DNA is TGTGCCAGCAGCCCTCCGGGGGGTCCGAGCTCCTACAATGAGCAGTTCTTC.

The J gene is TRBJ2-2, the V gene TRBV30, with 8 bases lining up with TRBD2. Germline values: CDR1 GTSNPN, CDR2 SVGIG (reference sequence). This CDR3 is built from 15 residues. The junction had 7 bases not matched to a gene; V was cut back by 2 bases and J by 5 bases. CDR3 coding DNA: TGTGCCTGGAGTCGACCAACGGGGGGGACCGGGGAGCTGTTTTTT. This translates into CAWSRPTGGTGELFF. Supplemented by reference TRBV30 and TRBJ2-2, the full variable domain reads SQTIHQWPATLVQPVGSPLSLECTVEGTSNPNLYWYRQAAGRGLQLLFYSVGIGQISSEVPQNLSASRPQDRQFILSSKKLLLSDSGFYLCAWSRPTGGTGELFFGEGSRLTVL.

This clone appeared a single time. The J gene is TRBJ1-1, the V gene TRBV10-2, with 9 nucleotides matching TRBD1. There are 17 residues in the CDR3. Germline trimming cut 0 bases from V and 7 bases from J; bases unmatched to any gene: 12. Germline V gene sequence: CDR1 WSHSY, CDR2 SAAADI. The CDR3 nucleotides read TGCGCCAGCAGTGAGTCAGTCATACCGGGACAGGGAGTTGAAGCTTTCTTT. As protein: CASSESVIPGQGVEAFF.

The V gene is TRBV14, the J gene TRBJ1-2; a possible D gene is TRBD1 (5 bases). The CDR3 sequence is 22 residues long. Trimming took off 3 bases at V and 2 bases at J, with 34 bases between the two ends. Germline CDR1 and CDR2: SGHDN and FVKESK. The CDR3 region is CASSQLGPPRAESGGGNYGYTF. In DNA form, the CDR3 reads TGTGCCAGCAGCCAGCTGGGCCCCCCCCGGGCAGAAAGTGGGGGAGGAAACTATGGCTACACCTTC.

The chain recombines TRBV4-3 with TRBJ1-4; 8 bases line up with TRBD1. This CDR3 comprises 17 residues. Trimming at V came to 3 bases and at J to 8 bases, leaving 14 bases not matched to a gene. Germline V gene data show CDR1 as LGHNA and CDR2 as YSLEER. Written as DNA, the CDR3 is TGCGCCAGCAGCCAGCATTCCGGACAGGGACGAAAAGAAAAACTGTTTTTT. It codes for CASSQHSGQGRKEKLFF.

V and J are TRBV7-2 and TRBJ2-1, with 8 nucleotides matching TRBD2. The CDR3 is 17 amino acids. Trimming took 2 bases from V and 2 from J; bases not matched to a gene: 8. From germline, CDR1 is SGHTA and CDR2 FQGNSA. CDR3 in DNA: TGTGCCAGCAGCTTACAGAGCGGGGGCCCCCCCTACAATGAGCAGTTCTTC. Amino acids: CASSLQSGGPPYNEQFF.

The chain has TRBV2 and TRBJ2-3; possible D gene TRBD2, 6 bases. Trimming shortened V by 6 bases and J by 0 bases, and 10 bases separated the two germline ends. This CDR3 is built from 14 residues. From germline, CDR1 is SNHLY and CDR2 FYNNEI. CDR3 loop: CASRPSVSTDTQYF. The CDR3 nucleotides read TGTGCCAGCAGACCTAGCGTTAGCACAGATACGCAGTATTTT.

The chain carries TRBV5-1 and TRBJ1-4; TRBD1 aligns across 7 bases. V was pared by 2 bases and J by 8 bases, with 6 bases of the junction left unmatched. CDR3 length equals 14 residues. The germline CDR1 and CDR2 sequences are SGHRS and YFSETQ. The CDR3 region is CASSFRGQSEKLFF. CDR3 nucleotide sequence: TGCGCCAGCAGCTTTAGGGGACAGAGCGAAAAACTGTTTTTT.

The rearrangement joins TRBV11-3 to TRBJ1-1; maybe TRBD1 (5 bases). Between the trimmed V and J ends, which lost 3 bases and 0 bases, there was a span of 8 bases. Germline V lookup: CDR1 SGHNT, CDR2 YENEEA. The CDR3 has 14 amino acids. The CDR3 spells CASSLAGLNTEAFF. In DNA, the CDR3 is TGTGCCAGCAGCTTGGCAGGGTTGAACACTGAAGCTTTCTTT.

CDR3 bases: TGCGCCAGCAGTCAGGACAGGGGTTACGAGCAGTACTTC. Translation: CASSQDRGYEQYF. V and J are TRBV4-3 and TRBJ2-7, with TRBD1 matching 9 bases. Germline values: CDR1 LGHNA, CDR2 YSLEER. V trimming: 6 bases; J trimming: 4 bases; junction bases outside the gene matches: 4. The CDR3 consists of 13 residues.

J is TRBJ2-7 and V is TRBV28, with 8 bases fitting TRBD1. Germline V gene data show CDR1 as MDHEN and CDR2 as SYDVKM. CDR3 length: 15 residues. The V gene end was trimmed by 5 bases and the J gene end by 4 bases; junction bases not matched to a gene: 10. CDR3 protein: CASSPDTGGGYEQYF. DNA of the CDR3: TGTGCCAGCAGTCCCGACACAGGGGGAGGTTACGAGCAGTACTTC. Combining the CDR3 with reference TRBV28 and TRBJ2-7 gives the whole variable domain DVKVTQSSRYLVKRTGEKVFLECVQDMDHENMFWYRQDPGLGLRLIYFSYDVKMKEKGDIPEGYSVSREKKERFSLILESASTNQTSMYLCASSPDTGGGYEQYFGPGTRLTVT.

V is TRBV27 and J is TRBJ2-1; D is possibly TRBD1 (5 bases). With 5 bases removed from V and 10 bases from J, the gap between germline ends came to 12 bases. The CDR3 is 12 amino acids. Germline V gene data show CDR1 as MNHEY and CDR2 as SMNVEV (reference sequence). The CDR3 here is CASSTTAGEQFF. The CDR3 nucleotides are TGTGCCAGCAGTACCACCGCAGGGGAGCAGTTCTTC.

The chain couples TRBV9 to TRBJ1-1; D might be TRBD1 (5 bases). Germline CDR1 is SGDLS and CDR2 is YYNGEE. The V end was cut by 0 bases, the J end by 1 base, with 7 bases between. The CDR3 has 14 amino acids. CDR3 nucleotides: TGTGCCAGCAGCGTAGAGGGGTCGAACACTGAAGCTTTCTTT. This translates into CASSVEGSNTEAFF.

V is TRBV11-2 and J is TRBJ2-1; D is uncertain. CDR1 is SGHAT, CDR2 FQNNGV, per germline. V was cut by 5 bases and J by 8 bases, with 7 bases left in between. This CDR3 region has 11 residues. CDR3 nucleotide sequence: TGTGCCAGCAGCCCCCGTGATGAGCAGTTCTTC. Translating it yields CASSPRDEQFF. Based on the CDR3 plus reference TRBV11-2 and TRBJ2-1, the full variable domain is EAGVAQSPRYKIIEKRQSVAFWCNPISGHATLYWYQQILGQGPKLLIQFQNNGVVDDSQLPKDRFSAERLKGVDSTLKIQPAKLEDSAVYLCASSPRDEQFFGPGTRLTVL.

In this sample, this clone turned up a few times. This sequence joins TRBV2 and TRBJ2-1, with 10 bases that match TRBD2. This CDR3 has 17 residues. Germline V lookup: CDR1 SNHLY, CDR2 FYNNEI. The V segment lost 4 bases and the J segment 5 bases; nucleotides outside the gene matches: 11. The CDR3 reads CASSANPTSGDNNEQFF. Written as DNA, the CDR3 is TGTGCCAGCAGTGCTAATCCCACTAGCGGGGATAACAATGAGCAGTTCTTC.